This paragraph reports one T cell receptor (beta chain). Single viable CD3+CD4+CD8-CD45RO+ cells were sorted as the memory CD4+ T cells. The source of the sample is a study of memory CD4+ T cells and cytomegalovirus serostatus. CDR1 and CDR2 from the germline V gene are MNHNS and SASEGT. CDR3 length: 14 residues. The J segment lost 8 bases and the V segment lost 2 bases, leaving 8 bases of the junction unmatched. The data were produced by immunoSEQ multiplex PCR, yet TCRdb's version contains in-frame clones alone and is incomplete. The sample yields more than 45,000 clones, approximately 74% seen once.

The receptor was derived from an adult in good health and CMV-seropositive. Sequencing input: memory CD4+ T cells from blood. V usage is TRBV6-1 and J usage is TRBJ1-2; TRBD1 aligns across 7 bases. As DNA, the CDR3 is TGTGCCAGCAGTGAAAAAGGGCAGGGGGGAGGCTACACCTTC. Amino acids: CASSEKGQGGGYTF.